This entry is about one TCR beta chain. Antigen: not known. These data come from a study of T cell responses to AZD1222 COVID-19 vaccine. Study summary: Doses given second, at about 4 or about 12 weeks, were pooled. Findings and limits, study-wide: Unmutated variant regions are reportedly the target of nearly half of TCRs that are spike-specific. There were mostly white British donors and more females than males, and clonal diversity was possibly underestimated. Regions 160-218 and 743-854 held dominance among vaccine-associated CD4 TCRs, which spanned spike.

Trimming cost V 2 bases and J 0 bases, with 4 bases left between them. This CDR3 has 14 residues. Per the germline V gene, CDR1 is SGHTA and CDR2 is FQGTGA. Data came from immunoSEQ multiplex PCR; TCRdb stores just in-frame clones and leaves some out. The sample lists some 140,000 clones, over 90% occurring once. This material consisted of peripheral blood, taken on day 0 of AZD1222 vaccination. This TCR came from an adult in good health. V is TRBV7-3 and J is TRBJ2-2; no reliable D call. Written as DNA, the CDR3 is TGTGCCAGCAGCTTAGTCTCGAACACCGGGGAGCTGTTTTTT. It specifies CASSLVSNTGELFF.